The 22 T cell receptor beta chains below all came from one sample that was sequenced in a study of blood T cell repertoires in COVID-19. Sequencing was performed with immunoSEQ multiplex PCR; in TCRdb, only in-frame clones are kept and a portion is missing. This sample has some 120,000 clones; roughly four fifths occur once, and the top ten carry roughly 7.3%. The sequenced sample consisted of peripheral blood. These receptors were obtained from a human donor in a cohort sampled during active COVID-19.

This clone was seen only a few times. The chain carries TRBV7-3 and TRBJ1-2; 9 bases map to TRBD1. This CDR3 comprises 13 residues. The germline V gene encodes CDR1 SGHTA and CDR2 FQGTGA. Trimming took 3 bases from V and 7 from J; bases not matched to a gene: 3. The CDR3 spells CASSLGQGFGYTF. CDR3 DNA: TGTGCCAGCAGCTTGGGACAGGGCTTTGGCTACACCTTC. Variable domain in full (rest from reference TRBV7-3 and TRBJ1-2): GAGVSQTPSNKVTEKGKYVELRCDPISGHTALYWYRQSLGQGPEFLIYFQGTGAADDSGLPNDRFFAVRPEGSVSTLKIQRTERGDSAVYLCASSLGQGFGYTFGSGTRLTVV.

This chain links TRBV9 with TRBJ2-2; 7 bases align to TRBD1. J gave up 6 bases and V 0 bases, and 5 bases lay outside the gene matches. Germline loops: CDR1 SGDLS, CDR2 YYNGEE. The CDR3 extends over 15 amino acids. In nucleotides, the CDR3 is TGTGCCAGCAGCGTAGGCCCAGGGGGAGCCGGGGAGCTGTTTTTT. This sequence encodes CASSVGPGGAGELFF.

The rearrangement uses TRBV5-6 and TRBJ2-7, with a tentative D call TRBD2 (7 bases). The CDR3 runs to 14 residues. Trimming shortened V by 0 bases and J by 4 bases, and 11 bases separated the two germline ends. Germline V gene data show CDR1 as SGHDT and CDR2 as YYEEEE. Here the CDR3 DNA reads TGTGCCAGCAGCTTGGATGGGAGGGGGTACGAGCAGTACTTC. Translation gives CASSLDGRGYEQYF.

The sample holds a few counts of this clone. This sequence joins TRBV11-3 and TRBJ1-1; 9 nucleotides line up with TRBD1. With 9 bases clipped from V and 0 bases from J, the junction kept 2 bases outside the gene matches. Germline-derived CDR1 and CDR2 are SGHNT and YENEEA. The CDR3 has 13 residues. The CDR3 protein is CASRDRVNTEAFF. The DNA of the CDR3 is TGTGCCAGTAGGGACAGGGTGAACACTGAAGCTTTCTTT.

The V call is TRBV4-2, the J call TRBJ2-7, with D possibly TRBD1 on 5 matching bases. From germline, CDR1 is LGHNA and CDR2 YNFKEQ. V was clipped by 0 bases and J by 4 bases, with 10 bases between them. The CDR3 has 14 amino acids. CDR3 protein: CASSQDRVGYEQYF. DNA for the CDR3: TGTGCCAGCAGCCAAGACAGGGTGGGGTACGAGCAGTACTTC.

This chain joins TRBV18 and TRBJ2-2, with a possible D match to TRBD1 (5 bases). V shed 2 bases and J shed 7 bases, with 14 bases lying between them. The germline CDR1 and CDR2 sequences are KGHSH and LQKENI. There are 15 residues in the CDR3. The CDR3 here is CASSPMGRPFGELFF. The CDR3, as DNA: TGTGCCAGCTCACCAATGGGGCGGCCCTTCGGGGAGCTGTTTTTT.

V and J are TRBV27 and TRBJ2-7, with 8 bases fitting TRBD2. V lost 0 bases and J lost 2; bases outside the gene matches: 6. Germline V gene data show CDR1 as MNHEY and CDR2 as SMNVEV (reference sequence). CDR3 length: 16 amino acids. The chain's CDR3 is CASSLSITSGTYEQYF. The DNA of the CDR3 is TGTGCCAGCAGTTTATCGATAACTAGCGGCACCTACGAGCAGTACTTC.

In its sample, this clone was seen a few times. V usage is TRBV5-1 and J usage is TRBJ1-4; D unclear. Germline V gene sequence: CDR1 SGHRS, CDR2 YFSETQ. The CDR3 has 12 amino acids. The germline V and J ends were trimmed by 4 bases and 4 bases, with 5 bases remaining between them. The CDR3, as DNA: TGCGCCAGCAGCCCAGATAATGAAAAACTGTTTTTT. Amino acids: CASSPDNEKLFF.

This clone turned up a few times. The genes are TRBV7-6 and TRBJ2-7; D is ambiguous. Germline V gives CDR1 SGHVS, CDR2 FNYEAQ. Trimming cost V 3 bases and J 0 bases, with 6 bases left between them. This CDR3 has 13 residues. The CDR3 nucleotides are TGTGCCAGCAGCTTTGACAACTCCTACGAGCAGTACTTC. Its translation: CASSFDNSYEQYF.

This sequence joins TRBV5-3 and TRBJ1-4; 8 bases line up with TRBD1. TRBV5-3 belongs to the ORF category, with a function that is uncertain. Unmatched junction bases numbered 12, after V lost 3 bases and J lost 8 bases. The CDR3 has 16 amino acids. CDR3 residues: CARSCPRDRSQEKLFF. The CDR3 DNA is TGTGCCAGAAGCTGCCCCCGGGACAGGAGTCAAGAAAAACTGTTTTTT.

The table lists this clone with a few counts. The chain is built from TRBV7-9 and TRBJ2-7, with TRBD1 as a possible D gene (5 bases). CDR1 is SEHNR and CDR2 is FQNEAQ in the germline V gene (reference sequence). Between the trimmed V and J ends, which lost 5 bases and 5 bases, there was a span of 10 bases. The CDR3 has 12 residues. Written as DNA, the CDR3 is TGTGCCAGCAGCCTAGACAGCAACGAGCAGTACTTC. This encodes CASSLDSNEQYF.

This clone was recorded at least ten times. V and J are TRBV20-1 and TRBJ1-1; unclear D gene. CDR3 length: 11 amino acids. Germline CDR1 and CDR2: DFQATT and SNEGSKA (reference sequence). V dropped 6 bases and J dropped 3 bases, with 8 bases sitting between them. The CDR3 sequence is CSARNYTEAFF. As DNA, the CDR3 is TGCAGTGCCCGCAACTACACTGAAGCTTTCTTT.

The rearrangement links TRBV6-5 to TRBJ1-2; D gene unclear. V lost 5 bases to trimming and J lost 4 bases, with 11 bases between them. Germline V gives CDR1 MNHEY, CDR2 SVGAGI. CDR3 length: 13 amino acids. The CDR3 loop is CASSPWAGYGYTF. The CDR3 DNA sequence: TGTGCCAGCAGTCCTTGGGCAGGCTATGGCTACACCTTC.

The chain links TRBV5-1 to TRBJ2-7, with 7 bases matching TRBD1. CDR1 is SGHRS, CDR2 YFSETQ, per germline. This CDR3 has 14 amino acids. J was trimmed by 3 bases and V by 4 bases; bases with no gene match: 7. The CDR3 loop reads CASSPPGQLYEQYF. CDR3 nucleotide sequence: TGCGCCAGCAGCCCACCGGGACAGCTCTACGAGCAGTACTTC.

This clone was counted a few times. V is TRBV7-8 and J is TRBJ1-1; tentative D call: TRBD1 (6 bases). Between the trimmed V and J ends, which lost 2 bases and 3 bases, there was a span of 13 bases. Germline V lookup: CDR1 SGHVS, CDR2 FQNEAQ. This CDR3 region has 15 residues. Here the CDR3 DNA reads TGTGCCAGCAGCTTAAGGCGGGGGCAGGACACTGAAGCTTTCTTT. Translating gives CASSLRRGQDTEAFF.

The genes are TRBV4-2 and TRBJ1-6; D call uncertain. V lost 1 base, J lost 13 bases, and 11 bases lay in between. The CDR3 spans 13 residues. Germline V gene data show CDR1 as LGHNA and CDR2 as YNFKEQ. The chain's CDR3 is CASSQGTEFPLHF. The CDR3 nucleotides are TGTGCCAGCAGCCAAGGAACAGAATTCCCCCTCCACTTT.

The rearrangement uses TRBV5-5 and TRBJ2-7; TRBD2 matches at 9 bases. The CDR3 contains 15 residues. CDR1 and CDR2 (germline): SGHKS, YYEKEE (reference sequence). J gave up 3 bases and V 4 bases, and 8 bases lay outside the gene matches. For the CDR3, the DNA is TGTGCCAGCAGCCCGGGAGGTAGCGGGAGCTACGAGCAGTACTTC. Its translation is CASSPGGSGSYEQYF. The full variable domain, in which reference TRBV5-5 and TRBJ2-7 provide the parts outside the CDR3, is DAGVTQSPTHLIKTRGQQVTLRCSPISGHKSVSWYQQVLGQGPQFIFQYYEKEERGRGNFPDRFSARQFPNYSSELNVNALLLGDSALYLCASSPGGSGSYEQYFGPGTRLTVT.

This clone occurred many times. V is TRBV5-4 and J is TRBJ1-1; possible D gene TRBD1, 5 bases. The V gene's germline CDR1 is SGHNT and CDR2 YYREEE (reference sequence). This CDR3 is 13 amino acids long. The V gene lost 4 bases and the J gene lost 5 bases, with 12 bases spanning the gap. CDR3 protein: CASSLAGRTEAFF. CDR3 DNA: TGTGCCAGCAGCCTTGCGGGGCGAACTGAAGCTTTCTTT.

V usage is TRBV14 and J usage is TRBJ1-1; D ambiguous. The CDR3 is 17 amino acids. V lost 0 bases to trimming and J lost 0 bases, with 14 bases between them. Germline values: CDR1 SGHDN, CDR2 FVKESK. CDR3 sequence (DNA): TGTGCCAGCAGCCAAGATCCGGTTCGCACCTTGAACACTGAAGCTTTCTTT. Protein product: CASSQDPVRTLNTEAFF.

In this sample, this clone turned up once. The V call is TRBV29-1, the J call TRBJ2-7, with a tentative D call TRBD1 (6 bases). The CDR3 has 16 residues. From germline, CDR1 is SQVTM and CDR2 ANQGSEA. V was clipped by 1 base and J by 0 bases, with 16 bases between them. This CDR3 is CSVEVIHQGSSYEQYF. Written as DNA, the CDR3 is TGCAGCGTTGAAGTGATTCACCAGGGGAGCTCCTACGAGCAGTACTTC.

The chain uses TRBV7-6 and TRBJ2-1, with 8 bases identical to TRBD2. The CDR3 covers 16 residues. J gave up 10 bases and V 5 bases, and 16 bases lay outside the gene matches. Germline values: CDR1 SGHVS, CDR2 FNYEAQ. The CDR3 protein is CASSHGGGGLFDEQFF. The CDR3 DNA is TGTGCCAGCAGCCACGGGGGGGGAGGATTGTTTGACGAGCAGTTCTTC.

The chain joins TRBV19 to TRBJ2-7; 8 bases match TRBD2. Unmatched junction bases numbered 3, after V lost 8 bases and J lost 3 bases. Germline loops: CDR1 LNHDA, CDR2 SQIVND (reference sequence). The CDR3 has 12 residues. The CDR3 nucleotides are TGTGCCAGTTCGGGACTAGGCTACGAGCAGTACTTC. Protein: CASSGLGYEQYF.